Below, 4 T cell receptor beta chains from the same sample are listed, as sequenced in a study of CD8 T cells in Susac syndrome. An input of about 0.5 to 1 ug of RNA was subjected to reverse transcription using random hexamers. TCRdb analysed the immunoSEQ multiplex PCR reads with MiXCR anew, one entry per CDR3 protein. This sample has about 200,000 distinct CDR3 sequences; more than 90% occur once, and the top ten carry approximately 0.093%. The sample consisted of CD4+ T cells from PBMCs. The source is a human donor with multiple sclerosis.

The V call is TRBV3-1, the J call TRBJ2-5; D is unclear. The CDR3 spans 14 residues. Germline loops: CDR1 LGHDT, CDR2 YNNKEL (reference sequence). The germline V and J ends were trimmed by 0 bases and 0 bases, with 5 bases remaining between them. The CDR3 sequence: CASSQEVNQETQYF. CDR3 DNA: TGTGCCAGCAGCCAAGAGGTCAACCAAGAGACCCAGTACTTC.

V usage is TRBV6-1 and J usage is TRBJ1-1; D gene uncertain. This CDR3 is built from 12 residues. CDR1 MNHNS and CDR2 SASEGT come from the germline V gene. Trimming removed 6 bases from V and 4 bases from J, with 9 bases in between. CDR3 region: CASRLEVTEAFF. DNA for the CDR3: TGTGCCAGCAGGTTAGAAGTCACTGAAGCTTTCTTT.

The chain employs TRBV7-2 and TRBJ2-5; TRBD2 matches at 7 bases. Germline CDR1 SGHTA, CDR2 FQGNSA. J lost 5 bases, V lost 3 bases, and 9 bases had no gene match. The CDR3 covers 15 residues. The CDR3 bases are TGTGCCAGCAGCTTCGACGGGAGGTTCGGTGAGACCCAGTACTTC. Translated: CASSFDGRFGETQYF.

The gene calls are TRBV7-9 and TRBJ2-5; tentatively, D is TRBD1 (6 bases). The CDR3 sequence is 14 residues long. V was cut by 7 bases and J by 7 bases, with 19 bases left in between. Germline loops: CDR1 SEHNR, CDR2 FQNEAQ (reference sequence). The CDR3 loop reads CASNQGSSLRTQYF. The CDR3 DNA reads as TGTGCCAGCAACCAGGGGTCGTCGTTAAGGACCCAGTACTTC. The full variable domain, its missing parts supplied by reference TRBV7-9 and TRBJ2-5, is DTGVSQNPRHKITKRGQNVTFRCDPISEHNRLYWYRQTLGQGPEFLTYFQNEAQLEKSRLLSDRFSAERPKGSFSTLEIQRTEQGDSAMYLCASNQGSSLRTQYFGPGTRLLVL.